This T cell receptor (beta chain) was sequenced during a study of CD8 T cells in ankylosing spondylitis. V was clipped by 5 bases and J by 3 bases; unmatched bases: 8. In germline, CDR1 is SGHRS, CDR2 YFSETQ. CDR3 length equals 15 residues. TCRdb analysed the 5' RACE reads with MiXCR anew, one entry per CDR3 protein. In the table there are about 220,000 distinct CDR3 sequences, more than 9% of which are singletons. This clonotype has at least ten counts. Sequencing was done on a sample of blood, either unsorted or a sorted T cell fraction (not recorded which). This receptor was obtained from a male donor with ankylosing spondylitis or in good health (not recorded which). The J gene is TRBJ2-3, the V gene TRBV5-1; 8 bases map to TRBD1. The CDR3 spells CASRVEDRDTDTQYF. The CDR3 bases are TGCGCCAGCAGGGTGGAGGACAGGGATACAGATACGCAGTATTTT.